One sample yielded the 27 T cell receptor beta chains listed below, sequenced in a study of early T cells in non-severe SARS-CoV-2 infection. TCRdb re-called the 5' RACE reads with MiXCR, one entry per CDR3 protein. The sample comprises over 55,000 distinct CDR3 sequences, roughly 10% of which are singletons, and about 9.4% rests with the top ten. The sequencing input was whole blood. These receptors came from an adult who was a healthcare worker with PCR-confirmed SARS-CoV-2 infection or an uninfected control (not recorded which).

The sample holds many counts of this clonotype. This chain links TRBV7-8 with TRBJ2-2, with TRBD1 matching over 7 bases. The CDR3 is 17 residues long. V shed 4 bases, J shed 7 bases, and the junction held 15 bases outside the gene matches. Germline V lookup: CDR1 SGHVS, CDR2 FQNEAQ. CDR3: CASSSLPGTAVIGELFF. The DNA of the CDR3 is TGTGCCAGCAGCTCACTCCCCGGGACAGCGGTTATCGGGGAGCTGTTTTTT. Combining the CDR3 with reference TRBV7-8 and TRBJ2-2 gives the whole variable domain GAGVSQSPRYKVAKRGQDVALRCDPISGHVSLFWYQQALGQGPEFLTYFQNEAQLDKSGLPSDRFFAERPEGSVSTLKIQRTQQEDSAVYLCASSSLPGTAVIGELFFGEGSRLTVL.

The table lists this clonotype with many counts. The chain recombines TRBV3-1 with TRBJ2-3; 11 bases match TRBD2. CDR1 and CDR2 from the germline V gene are LGHDT and YNNKEL (reference sequence). This CDR3 spans 18 amino acids. Trimming at V came to 0 bases and at J to 5 bases, leaving 10 bases not matched to a gene. CDR3 coding DNA: TGTGCCAGCAGCCAAGATCCCCCGGGACTAGCGGCTAAAGATACGCAGTATTTT. It yields the protein CASSQDPPGLAAKDTQYF.

The sample holds a few counts of this clonotype. The chain uses TRBV4-2 and TRBJ1-1; 7 bases are a match to TRBD1. This CDR3 region has 17 residues. Germline V gives CDR1 LGHNA, CDR2 YNFKEQ. The trim removed 4 bases at V and 3 bases at J, leaving 14 bases unmatched. The CDR3: CASSPRQGGDLDTEAFF. The CDR3 DNA is TGTGCCAGCAGCCCCAGACAGGGAGGGGACTTGGACACTGAAGCTTTCTTT.

In this sample, this clonotype turned up many times. The V and J genes are TRBV5-1 and TRBJ2-3; TRBD2 is a possible D gene (5 bases). The CDR3 extends over 14 amino acids. The V gene lost 7 bases and the J gene lost 1 base, with 13 bases spanning the gap. Germline CDR1 reads SGHRS; CDR2 reads YFSETQ. The CDR3 DNA sequence: TGCGCCAGCGGAAGGGAGTACGGCACAGATACGCAGTATTTT. Its translation is CASGREYGTDTQYF. Combining the CDR3 with reference TRBV5-1 and TRBJ2-3 gives the whole variable domain KAGVTQTPRYLIKTRGQQVTLSCSPISGHRSVSWYQQTPGQGLQFLFEYFSETQRNKGNFPGRFSGRQFSNSRSEMNVSTLELGDSALYLCASGREYGTDTQYFGPGTRLTVL.

The chain couples TRBV11-1 to TRBJ2-5; D gene uncertain. CDR3 length: 14 residues. Trimming removed 4 bases at V and 2 bases at J, with 11 bases between. Germline loops: CDR1 SGHAT, CDR2 FQDESV (reference sequence). The CDR3 sequence: CASSSTAVQETQYF. The CDR3 DNA reads as TGTGCCAGCAGCTCAACGGCGGTGCAAGAGACCCAGTACTTC.

This clonotype was found many times. V usage is TRBV7-6 and J usage is TRBJ2-1; D not resolved. This CDR3 is 15 amino acids long. Trimming stripped 2 bases from V and 6 bases from J, with 14 bases between. CDR1 and CDR2 (germline): SGHVS, FNYEAQ. In nucleotides, the CDR3 is TGTGCCAGCAGCTTAAGGCAAAACCAGGTCAATGAGCAGTTCTTC. It specifies CASSLRQNQVNEQFF.

The J gene is TRBJ2-3, the V gene TRBV20-1; D is perhaps TRBD2 (5 bases). V shed 3 bases and J shed 1 base, with 17 bases lying between them. The CDR3 loop spans 16 amino acids. CDR1 is DFQATT and CDR2 is SNEGSKA in the germline V gene (reference sequence). The CDR3 sequence is CSASALTSLGTDTQYF. DNA for the CDR3: TGCAGTGCTAGTGCCCTAACTAGTTTGGGCACAGATACGCAGTATTTT.

The rearrangement joins TRBV20-1 to TRBJ2-7, with 9 bases aligning to TRBD2. CDR3 length: 16 amino acids. Germline V CDR1 and CDR2: DFQATT, SNEGSKA (reference sequence). J was trimmed by 0 bases and V by 0 bases; bases with no gene match: 6. The CDR3 nucleotides are TGCAGTGCTAGAGATATCCTAGCGGGGAGCTCCTACGAGCAGTACTTC. It encodes CSARDILAGSSYEQYF.

This clonotype appeared many times. The chain uses TRBV6-2 or TRBV6-3 and TRBJ2-3; TRBD1 matches 7 bases. This CDR3 is built from 14 residues. Germline V CDR1 and CDR2: MNHEY, SVGEGT. Trimming at V came to 6 bases and at J to 2 bases, leaving 5 bases not matched to a gene. DNA of the CDR3: TGTGCCAGCAGACGGACAGGTTCCACAGATACGCAGTATTTT. Translated, it gives CASRRTGSTDTQYF.

The rearrangement joins TRBV5-6 to TRBJ1-1; D is unresolved. CDR3 length equals 13 residues. CDR1 is SGHDT, CDR2 YYEEEE, per germline. The ends were cut back, 1 base at V and 1 base at J, with 5 bases in the middle. The DNA for the CDR3 is TGTGCCAGCAGCTTGTTACAGAACACTGAAGCTTTCTTT. It is translated as CASSLLQNTEAFF.

The V gene is TRBV7-9, the J gene TRBJ2-3, with D possibly being TRBD1 (6 bases). The CDR3 has 15 residues. The V gene's germline CDR1 is SEHNR and CDR2 FQNEAQ (reference sequence). Trimming removed 6 bases from V and 4 bases from J, with 17 bases in between. The CDR3 DNA reads as TGTGCCAGCAGAGATCTAGGGGGATCGGCAGATACGCAGTATTTT. This codes for CASRDLGGSADTQYF.

The sample holds a few counts of this clonotype. This chain joins TRBV4-1 and TRBJ2-4, with 7 bases that match TRBD1. The CDR3 loop spans 17 amino acids. The germline V gene has CDR1 MGHRA and CDR2 YSYEKL. V trimming: 0 bases; J trimming: 1 base; junction bases outside the gene matches: 6. CDR3 DNA sequence: TGCGCCAGCAGCCAAGATGGGACAGTCGGGGCCAAAAACATTCAGTACTTC. This gives the protein CASSQDGTVGAKNIQYF.

This clonotype was counted at least ten times. The CDR3 sequence is CASSPHQETQYF. DNA for the CDR3: TGTGCCAGCTCACCCCACCAAGAGACCCAGTACTTC. The chain couples TRBV18 to TRBJ2-5, with D uncertain. The germline gives CDR1 KGHSH, CDR2 LQKENI. The germline V and J ends were trimmed by 3 bases and 0 bases, with 2 bases remaining between them. The CDR3 has 12 amino acids.

The V call is TRBV12-3 or TRBV12-4, the J call TRBJ2-2; no clear D. Trimming took off 5 bases at V and 5 bases at J, with 15 bases between the two ends. CDR3 size: 15 residues. The CDR3 DNA reads as TGTGCCAGCAGTGGGGTCGATTTCTTAACCGGGGAGCTGTTTTTT. It is translated as CASSGVDFLTGELFF.

This clonotype was counted at least ten times. The rearrangement joins TRBV11-3 to TRBJ2-1, with D possibly being TRBD1 (5 bases). This CDR3 is built from 13 residues. Trimming shortened V by 5 bases and J by 7 bases, and 12 bases separated the two germline ends. The germline CDR1 and CDR2 sequences are SGHNT and YENEEA. The CDR3 is CASSLRAANEQFF. The CDR3 DNA is TGTGCCAGCAGCCTCAGGGCGGCAAATGAGCAGTTCTTC.

This sequence joins TRBV18 and TRBJ2-7; maybe TRBD1 (6 bases). Per germline, CDR1 KGHSH and CDR2 LQKENI. The CDR3 runs to 16 residues. V shed 2 bases and J shed 2 bases, with 16 bases lying between them. This CDR3 reads CASSPSRAGVAYEQYF. The CDR3 bases are TGTGCCAGCTCACCAAGCAGGGCAGGGGTAGCCTACGAGCAGTACTTC.

This clonotype showed up many times. V usage is TRBV5-1 and J usage is TRBJ2-1; 9 positions agree with TRBD2. CDR1 and CDR2 from the germline V gene are SGHRS and YFSETQ. This CDR3 is 16 amino acids long. Trimming took 1 base from V and 10 from J; bases not matched to a gene: 12. The CDR3 region is CASSLLGGRGPVEQFF. CDR3 sequence (DNA): TGCGCCAGCAGCTTGCTGGGCGGGAGGGGCCCGGTAGAGCAGTTCTTC.

This clonotype was seen many times. J is TRBJ1-4 and V is TRBV10-3; D unclear. Between the trimmed V and J ends, which lost 3 bases and 8 bases, there was a span of 10 bases. Per the germline V gene, CDR1 is ENHRY and CDR2 is SYGVKD. The length of the CDR3 is 13 residues. CDR3 DNA sequence: TGTGCCATCAGTGATTCCCTGGGGGAAAAACTGTTTTTT. Its translation is CAISDSLGEKLFF.

This clonotype was seen many times. The rearrangement uses TRBV12-5 and TRBJ2-1; 9 nucleotides align to TRBD2. This CDR3 comprises 15 residues. Unmatched junction bases numbered 8, after V lost 7 bases and J lost 4 bases. CDR1 and CDR2 (germline): LGHNT, FRNRAP. The CDR3 sequence: CASVMGGRAYNEQFF. The CDR3 DNA reads TGTGCTAGTGTCATGGGCGGGAGGGCGTACAATGAGCAGTTCTTC.

This clonotype has more than one count but fewer than ten. The V call is TRBV20-1, the J call TRBJ2-1; D might be TRBD2 (6 bases). Trimming left V 5 bases short and J 1 base short, with 24 bases between. Germline CDR1 reads DFQATT; CDR2 reads SNEGSKA (reference sequence). CDR3 length equals 18 residues. The CDR3 spells CSALRDFGWALSYNEQFF. The CDR3 coding sequence is TGCAGTGCTCTCCGGGACTTTGGGTGGGCTTTATCCTACAATGAGCAGTTCTTC.

This clonotype has ten or more counts. This chain links TRBV7-9 with TRBJ1-2, with D unresolved. Between the trimmed V and J ends, which lost 1 base and 6 bases, there was a span of 18 bases. Germline V gene sequence: CDR1 SEHNR, CDR2 FQNEAQ (reference sequence). CDR3 length equals 16 residues. The CDR3 is CASSLEVPGGFHGYTF. The DNA for the CDR3 is TGTGCCAGCAGCTTAGAAGTTCCGGGAGGGTTTCATGGCTACACCTTC. The variable domain in full, with the rest retrieved from reference TRBV7-9 and TRBJ1-2, is DTGVSQNPRHKITKRGQNVTFRCDPISEHNRLYWYRQTLGQGPEFLTYFQNEAQLEKSRLLSDRFSAERPKGSFSTLEIQRTEQGDSAMYLCASSLEVPGGFHGYTFGSGTRLTVV.

This clonotype was seen more than once but under ten times. The V gene is TRBV20-1, the J gene TRBJ2-3; 9 positions match TRBD1. Germline values: CDR1 DFQATT, CDR2 SNEGSKA (reference sequence). The CDR3 contains 15 residues. J was trimmed by 0 bases and V by 4 bases; bases with no gene match: 5. Here the CDR3 DNA reads TGCAGTGCTATGACAGGGGGGCCTAGCACAGATACGCAGTATTTT. Translated: CSAMTGGPSTDTQYF.

This clonotype was counted a few times. This chain joins TRBV30 and TRBJ1-2, with 7 bases fitting TRBD1. Germline CDR1 and CDR2: GTSNPN and SVGIG (reference sequence). The J segment lost 7 bases and the V segment lost 2 bases, leaving 10 bases of the junction unmatched. CDR3 length: 14 amino acids. The CDR3 region has the DNA TGTGCCTGGAGTCAAAGCCAGGGGGTCGTTGGCTACACCTTC. Protein product: CAWSQSQGVVGYTF.

This clonotype showed up many times. The chain combines TRBV27 with TRBJ1-4, with D unclear. Germline CDR1 reads MNHEY; CDR2 reads SMNVEV (reference sequence). The CDR3 extends over 11 amino acids. CDR3 region: CPSIGNEKLFF. CDR3 DNA sequence: TGTCCGAGTATCGGTAATGAAAAACTGTTTTTT.

V is TRBV11-2 and J is TRBJ1-4; tentative D call: TRBD1 (6 bases). The V gene lost 5 bases and the J gene lost 7 bases, with 17 bases spanning the gap. Per the germline V gene, CDR1 is SGHAT and CDR2 is FQNNGV. This CDR3 has 15 residues. CDR3: CASSQSGGGGEKLFF. The CDR3 nucleotides read TGTGCCAGCAGCCAATCCGGGGGCGGAGGTGAAAAACTGTTTTTT.

Only a few counts were recorded for this clonotype. CDR3 coding DNA: TGTGCCAGCAGTGAATTCTGGACTAGCGGATCCTACGAGCAGTACTTC. Translated: CASSEFWTSGSYEQYF. V and J are TRBV2 and TRBJ2-7, with TRBD2 matching over 10 bases. The junction had 5 bases not matched to a gene; V was cut back by 2 bases and J by 1 base. The CDR3 runs to 16 residues. Germline V gives CDR1 SNHLY, CDR2 FYNNEI.

The sample holds a few counts of this clonotype. The V and J genes are TRBV2 and TRBJ2-2; TRBD1 agrees at 8 bases. CDR3 length equals 16 residues. From germline, CDR1 is SNHLY and CDR2 FYNNEI. The ends lost 1 base at V and 1 base at J; junction bases unmatched: 2. As DNA, the CDR3 is TGTGCCAGCAGTGAAGACGGGACAGGGAACACCGGGGAGCTGTTTTTT. It translates to CASSEDGTGNTGELFF.